The 2 T cell receptor beta chains in this list originate from one sample, sequenced in a study of blood T cell repertoires in COVID-19. TCRdb's copy holds only in-frame clones and misses some; the assay was immunoSEQ multiplex PCR. The sample records roughly 120,000 clones, roughly 90% being singletons. Sequencing was carried out using peripheral blood. Every receptor here comes from a woman aged 65 to 85 who had recovered from COVID-19.

The chain is built from TRBV3-1 (or the pseudogene TRBV3-2) and TRBJ2-3, with TRBD1 matching over 8 bases. Per germline, CDR1 LGHDT and CDR2 YNNKEL (reference sequence). The CDR3 totals 14 residues. J was trimmed by 6 bases and V by 1 base; bases with no gene match: 3. In DNA, the CDR3 is TGTGCCAGCAGCCAAGGGACAGGGCAGGATACGCAGTATTTT. Amino acid sequence: CASSQGTGQDTQYF.

This chain links TRBV28 with TRBJ1-3; D might be TRBD1 (5 bases). V lost 10 bases and J 4 bases, leaving 23 bases between the germline ends. Germline CDR1 reads MDHEN; CDR2 reads SYDVKM. This CDR3 has 16 residues. This CDR3 reads CATHPPQGRVGNTIYF. The CDR3 bases are TGTGCCACACACCCTCCCCAGGGCCGGGTGGGAAACACCATATATTTT.